This TCR beta chain was sequenced in a study of human T cells and chemical hapten exposure. Study background: Per-sample TCR yield variation was attributed mainly to small pooled library volume differences. Broader study findings: DPC sensitization produced no change in TCRs with frequency above 1 in 1000.

Total RNA extraction was carried out from unfractionated whole blood. Germline trimming cut 6 bases from V and 5 bases from J; bases unmatched to any gene: 9. There are 14 residues in the CDR3. At least ten counts were recorded for this clonotype. What it binds is not known. Library preparation tagged each individual cDNA molecule with a unique molecular identifier. MiXCR, applied by TCRdb to the 5' RACE reads, yields one record per CDR3 protein. Found here are 120,000 to 150,000 distinct CDR3 sequences, around 4.4% of them singletons; the top ten hold over 1.2%. This TCR derives from a female donor in good health. This sequence joins TRBV12-3 or TRBV12-4 and TRBJ1-2, with 7 nucleotides matching TRBD1. The chain's CDR3 is CASRSPTGIYGYTF. CDR3 nucleotide sequence: TGTGCCAGCAGATCCCCGACAGGGATTTATGGCTACACCTTC.